These T cell receptor beta chains were read from a single sample in a study of PD-L1 blockade in urothelial cancer. The repertoire was sequenced with immunoSEQ multiplex PCR; TCRdb's copy has only in-frame clones and lacks some. Of tens of thousands of clones in the sample, about 84% were seen once. This material consisted of PBMCs, taken around atezolizumab (anti-PD-L1) treatment. The origin of the receptors is a man aged 55 to 70 with urothelial cancer. The CDR3 runs from the conserved cysteine through the conserved F or W. The order of the fields is D gene, J gene, V gene, clone size, CDR3 protein, CDR3 DNA. The D gene is left open where the match is weak. A clone size is listed for some rows: how often the clone was seen (once, few, many), or a class if it is expanded.

TRBD1	TRBJ2-2	TRBV6-1	-	CASRGQGATGELFF	TGTGCCAGCAGGGGACAGGGGGCAACCGGGGAGCTGTTTTTT
-	TRBJ2-2	TRBV19	-	CASSRPGRRAGELFF	TGTGCCAGTAGTAGGCCAGGGCGACGGGCCGGGGAGCTGTTTTTT
TRBD2	TRBJ2-5	TRBV7-9	-	CASSPLAGGPGRGKYF	TGTGCCAGCTCCCCTCTAGCGGGGGGGCCAGGAAGGGGAAAGTACTTC
TRBD1	TRBJ2-7	TRBV6-6	-	CASSYGTGVYEQYF	TGTGCCAGCAGTTATGGGACAGGCGTATACGAGCAGTACTTC
-	TRBJ1-2	TRBV18	-	CASSGNYGYTF	TGTGCCAGCTCCGGGAACTATGGCTACACCTTC
TRBD2	TRBJ2-2	TRBV7-9	-	CASRTGTSGIPATGELFF	TGTGCCAGCAGGACCGGGACTAGCGGGATTCCCGCGACCGGGGAGCTGTTTTTT
TRBD1	TRBJ2-7	TRBV29-1	-	CSVEGQGGEQYF	TGCAGCGTTGAGGGACAGGGCGGCGAGCAGTACTTC
TRBD1	TRBJ1-3	TRBV11-2	-	CASSWDRLGGNTIYF	TGTGCCAGCAGTTGGGACAGGCTGGGGGGAAACACCATATATTTT
-	TRBJ2-1	TRBV5-1	-	CASSLGGQLYNEQFF	TGCGCCAGCAGCTTAGGGGGACAACTCTACAATGAGCAGTTCTTC
TRBD1	TRBJ1-1	TRBV7-2	-	CASSSTGTTEAFF	TGTGCCAGCAGCTCGACAGGGACCACTGAAGCTTTCTTT
TRBD1	TRBJ2-5	TRBV29-1	-	CSGQGPETQYF	TGCAGCGGACAGGGTCCCGAGACCCAGTACTTC
-	TRBJ1-2	TRBV6-5	-	CASSSPAGTGGYTF	TGTGCCAGCAGCTCCCCCGCGGGGACGGGTGGCTACACCTTC
TRBD2	TRBJ2-2	TRBV28	-	CASSPPGTSYTNTGELFF	TGTGCCAGCAGTCCCCCCGGGACTAGCTATACGAACACCGGGGAGCTGTTTTTT
TRBD2	TRBJ2-5	TRBV2	once	CATRSGGWTQYF	TGTGCCACCCGTAGCGGGGGGTGGACCCAGTACTTC
-	TRBJ1-5	TRBV6-5	-	CASSRGGGNQPQHF	TGTGCCAGCAGTAGGGGAGGGGGAAATCAGCCCCAGCATTTT
-	TRBJ2-5	TRBV9	-	CASSVDPTSGTQYF	TGTGCCAGCAGCGTAGATCCGACTTCTGGGACCCAGTACTTC
TRBD2	TRBJ2-7	TRBV5-4	-	CASSRGLAGVIYEQYF	TGTGCCAGCAGCCGGGGACTAGCGGGAGTCATTTACGAGCAGTACTTC
TRBD1	TRBJ1-1	TRBV11-1	-	CASSWTGNTEAFF	TGTGCCAGCAGCTGGACAGGGAACACTGAAGCTTTCTTT
TRBD1	TRBJ1-1	TRBV25-1	few	CASSSTGAFTEAFF	TGTGCCAGCAGCAGTACAGGGGCGTTCACTGAAGCTTTCTTT
-	TRBJ2-2	TRBV18	-	CASSPLGLPATGELFF	TGTGCCAGCTCACCTCTAGGCCTCCCGGCCACCGGGGAGCTGTTTTTT
TRBD2	TRBJ2-1	TRBV11-3	-	CASSPSGLAGGRSNNEQFF	TGTGCCAGCAGCCCATCCGGACTAGCGGGAGGTAGATCCAACAATGAGCAGTTCTTC
TRBD1	TRBJ2-2	TRBV7-8	-	CASSSQGAGELFF	TGTGCCAGCAGCAGCCAGGGGGCCGGGGAGCTGTTTTTT
TRBD1	TRBJ2-7	TRBV10-3	-	CAISTGSSYEQYF	TGTGCCATCTCGACAGGGTCCTCCTACGAGCAGTACTTC